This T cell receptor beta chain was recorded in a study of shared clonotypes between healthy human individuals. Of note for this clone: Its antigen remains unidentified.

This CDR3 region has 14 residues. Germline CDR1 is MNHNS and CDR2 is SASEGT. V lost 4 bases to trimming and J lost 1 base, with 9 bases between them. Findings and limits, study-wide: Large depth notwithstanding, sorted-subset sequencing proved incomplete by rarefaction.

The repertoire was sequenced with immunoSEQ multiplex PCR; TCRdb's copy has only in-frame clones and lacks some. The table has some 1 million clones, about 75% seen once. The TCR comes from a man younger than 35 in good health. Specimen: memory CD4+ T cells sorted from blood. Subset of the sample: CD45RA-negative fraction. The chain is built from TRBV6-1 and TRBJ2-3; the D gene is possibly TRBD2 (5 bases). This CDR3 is CASSAAGGTDTQYF. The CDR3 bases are TGTGCCAGCAGTGCGGCCGGGGGCACAGATACGCAGTATTTT.